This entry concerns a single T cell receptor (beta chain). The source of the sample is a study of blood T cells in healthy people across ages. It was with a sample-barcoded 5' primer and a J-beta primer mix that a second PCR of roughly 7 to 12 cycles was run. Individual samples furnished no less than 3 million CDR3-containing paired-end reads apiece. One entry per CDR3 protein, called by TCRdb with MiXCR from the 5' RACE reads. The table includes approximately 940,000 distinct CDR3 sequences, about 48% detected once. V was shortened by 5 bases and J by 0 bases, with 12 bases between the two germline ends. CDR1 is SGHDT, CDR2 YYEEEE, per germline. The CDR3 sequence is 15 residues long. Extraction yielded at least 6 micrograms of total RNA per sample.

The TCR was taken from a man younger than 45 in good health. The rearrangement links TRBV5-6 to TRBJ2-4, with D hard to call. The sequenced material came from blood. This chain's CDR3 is CASSWKVLAKNIQYF. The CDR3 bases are TGTGCCAGCAGTTGGAAAGTTCTAGCCAAAAACATTCAGTACTTC.